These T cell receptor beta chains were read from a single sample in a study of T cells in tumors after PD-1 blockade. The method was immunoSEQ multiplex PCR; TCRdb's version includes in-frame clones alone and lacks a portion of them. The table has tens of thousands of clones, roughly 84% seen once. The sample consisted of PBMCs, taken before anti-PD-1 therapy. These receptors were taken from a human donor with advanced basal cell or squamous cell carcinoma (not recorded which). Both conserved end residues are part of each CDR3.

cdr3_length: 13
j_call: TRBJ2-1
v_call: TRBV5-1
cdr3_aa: CASSLGQYNEQFF

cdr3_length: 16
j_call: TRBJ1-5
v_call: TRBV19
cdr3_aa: CASSRGSILGNQPQHF

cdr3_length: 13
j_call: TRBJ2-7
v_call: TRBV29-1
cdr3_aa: CSVEGGRDYEQYF

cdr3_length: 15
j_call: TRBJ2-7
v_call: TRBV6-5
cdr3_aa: CASRVSGQGIYEQYF

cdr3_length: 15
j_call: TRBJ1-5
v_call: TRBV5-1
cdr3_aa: CASSLDGGEVQPQHF

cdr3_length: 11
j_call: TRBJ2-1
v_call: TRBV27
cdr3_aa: CASSTHNEQFF

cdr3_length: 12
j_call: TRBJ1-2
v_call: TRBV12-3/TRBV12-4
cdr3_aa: CASSLEGYGYTF

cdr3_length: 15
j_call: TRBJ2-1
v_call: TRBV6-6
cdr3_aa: CASTKVVGRHNEQFF

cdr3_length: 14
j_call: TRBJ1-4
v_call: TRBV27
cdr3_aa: CASSNLGTNEKLFF

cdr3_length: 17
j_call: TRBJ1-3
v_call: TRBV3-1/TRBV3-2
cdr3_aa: CASSPSLGGITGNTIYF

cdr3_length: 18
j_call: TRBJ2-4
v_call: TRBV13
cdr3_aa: CASSFFGLAAGAKNIQYF

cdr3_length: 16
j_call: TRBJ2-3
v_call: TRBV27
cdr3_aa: CASSLLGGGSTDTQYF

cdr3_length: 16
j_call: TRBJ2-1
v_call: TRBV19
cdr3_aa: CASSIDTAGGINEQFF

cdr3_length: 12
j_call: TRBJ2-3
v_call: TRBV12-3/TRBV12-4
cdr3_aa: CASSFSTDTQYF

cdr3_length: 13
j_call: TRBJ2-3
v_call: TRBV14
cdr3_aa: CASSQDTTGTQYF

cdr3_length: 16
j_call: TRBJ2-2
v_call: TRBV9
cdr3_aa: CASSVEGGWGAGELFF

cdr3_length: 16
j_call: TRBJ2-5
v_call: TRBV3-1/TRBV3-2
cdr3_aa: CASSQSGTTLIGAQYF

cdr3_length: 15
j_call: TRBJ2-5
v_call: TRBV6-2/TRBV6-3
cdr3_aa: CASSGWGQKVETQYF

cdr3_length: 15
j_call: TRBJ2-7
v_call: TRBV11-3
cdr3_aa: CASSLGAGVSYEQYF

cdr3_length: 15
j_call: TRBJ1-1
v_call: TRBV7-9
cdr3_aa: CASSPPGRLGTEAFF

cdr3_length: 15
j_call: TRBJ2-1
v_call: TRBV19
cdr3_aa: CASSMIERVYNEQFF

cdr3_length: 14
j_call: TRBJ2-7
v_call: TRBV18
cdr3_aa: CASSLTGGSYEQYF

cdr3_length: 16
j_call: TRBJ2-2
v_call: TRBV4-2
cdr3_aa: CASSHGQGAGTGELFF

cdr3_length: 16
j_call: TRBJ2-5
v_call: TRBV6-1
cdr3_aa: CASSEVGRGAQETQYF

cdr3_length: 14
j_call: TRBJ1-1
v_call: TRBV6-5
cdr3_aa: CASSSGTLNTEAFF

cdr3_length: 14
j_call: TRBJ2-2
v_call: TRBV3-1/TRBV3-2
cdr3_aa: CASSRLGEGGELFF

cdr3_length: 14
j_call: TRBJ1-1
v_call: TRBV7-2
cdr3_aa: CASSLRVTTTEAFF

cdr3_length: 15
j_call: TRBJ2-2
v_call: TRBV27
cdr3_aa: CASSYRVGGTGELFF

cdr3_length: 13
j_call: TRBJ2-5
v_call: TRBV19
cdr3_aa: CASSKDRVQTQYF

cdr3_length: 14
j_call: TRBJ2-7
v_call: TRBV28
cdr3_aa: CASREGTSSYEQYF

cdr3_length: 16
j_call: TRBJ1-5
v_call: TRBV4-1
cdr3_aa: CASSQGSQSWGQPQHF

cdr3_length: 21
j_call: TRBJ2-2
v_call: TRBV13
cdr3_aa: CASSLGWGGILGSGSTGELFF

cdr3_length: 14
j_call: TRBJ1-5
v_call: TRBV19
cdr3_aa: CASSIVSGDRPQHF

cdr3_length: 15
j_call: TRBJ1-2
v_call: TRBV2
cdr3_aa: CASSDGDTLGYGYTF

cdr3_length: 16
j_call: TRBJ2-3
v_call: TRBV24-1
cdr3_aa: CATSSLITSGTDTQYF

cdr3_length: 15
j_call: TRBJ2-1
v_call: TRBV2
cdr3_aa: CASSVDRGSYNEQFF

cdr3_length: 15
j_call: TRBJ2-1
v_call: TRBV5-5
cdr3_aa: CASSPGVERVNEQFF

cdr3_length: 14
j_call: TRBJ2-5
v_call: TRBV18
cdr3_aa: CASSPPQSRETQYF

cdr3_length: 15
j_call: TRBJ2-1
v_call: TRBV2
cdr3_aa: CASSETVRSYNEQFF

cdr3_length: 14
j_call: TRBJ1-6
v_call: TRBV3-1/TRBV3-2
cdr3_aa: CASRTGQADSPLHF

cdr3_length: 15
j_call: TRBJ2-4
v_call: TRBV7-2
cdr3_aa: CASSLVSGIKNIQYF

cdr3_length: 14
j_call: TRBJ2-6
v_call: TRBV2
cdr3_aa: CASMLRPGANVLTF

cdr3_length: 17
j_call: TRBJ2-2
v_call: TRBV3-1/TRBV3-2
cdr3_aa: CASSRNGQGAVTGELFF

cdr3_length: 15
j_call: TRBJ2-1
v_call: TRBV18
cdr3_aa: CASSPRGIEGNEQFF

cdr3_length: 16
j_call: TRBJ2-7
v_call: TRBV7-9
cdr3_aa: CASSLEGSGRPYEQYF

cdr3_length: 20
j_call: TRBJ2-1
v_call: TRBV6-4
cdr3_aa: CASSEPSGLAGGYSYNEQFF

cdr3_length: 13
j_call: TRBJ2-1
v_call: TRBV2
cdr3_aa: CASSRQGLNEQFF

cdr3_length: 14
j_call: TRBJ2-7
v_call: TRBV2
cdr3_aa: CASSEGYRAYEQYF

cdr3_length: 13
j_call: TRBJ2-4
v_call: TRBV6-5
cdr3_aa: CASRSEFKNIQYF

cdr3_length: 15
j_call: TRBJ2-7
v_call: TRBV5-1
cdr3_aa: CASSLGPGGTYEQYF

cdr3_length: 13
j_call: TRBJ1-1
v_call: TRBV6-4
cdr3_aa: CASSKDQGAEAFF

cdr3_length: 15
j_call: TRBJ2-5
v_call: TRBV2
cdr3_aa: CASNYPGKGQETQYF

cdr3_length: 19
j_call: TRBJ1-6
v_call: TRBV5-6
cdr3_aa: CASGRNRGGGRGYNSPLHF

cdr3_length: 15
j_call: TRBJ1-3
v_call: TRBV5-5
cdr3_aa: CASSFVDNSGNTIYF

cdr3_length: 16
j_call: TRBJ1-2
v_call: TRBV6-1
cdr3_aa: CASSEGEGEAFYGYTF